Shown below are 29 T cell receptor beta chains from a single sample sequenced in a study of beta chain features in type 1 diabetes. Reverse transcribing all isolated RNA meant expressed TCRB transcripts were sequenced. TCRdb keeps only in-frame clones here, not all; method: immunoSEQ multiplex PCR. This sample has 130,000 or so clones, with around a tenth found just once. Sequencing used central memory CD4+ T cells from blood. The receptors come from a woman between 40 and 50 years old in good health.

This clone has only a few counts. The chain has TRBV4-2 and TRBJ2-3; tentatively, D is TRBD1 (6 bases). The CDR3 runs to 16 residues. Germline CDR1 LGHNA, CDR2 YNFKEQ. V was pared by 5 bases and J by 2 bases, with 17 bases between. CDR3 region: CASSRKDSRYTDTQYF. CDR3 DNA: TGTGCCAGCAGCAGAAAGGACAGTAGATACACAGATACGCAGTATTTT.

This clone was detected only a few times. J is TRBJ2-3 and V is TRBV7-9, with a weak D call TRBD1 (6 bases). The CDR3 contains 14 residues. The V gene lost 5 bases and the J gene lost 2 bases, with 11 bases spanning the gap. The germline V gene encodes CDR1 SEHNR and CDR2 FQNEAQ (reference sequence). CDR3: CASSPEGDTDTQYF. CDR3 DNA: TGTGCCAGCAGCCCCGAGGGGGACACAGATACGCAGTATTTT.

The gene calls are TRBV7-2 and TRBJ2-7; 12 nucleotides match TRBD2. CDR3 length equals 17 residues. From germline, CDR1 is SGHTA and CDR2 FQGNSA. With V trimmed by 5 bases and J by 4 bases, 12 bases remained unmatched. The CDR3 nucleotides read TGTGCCAGCAGCCTGGGACTAGCGGGTAATCCTAGGTACGAGCAGTACTTC. Its protein is CASSLGLAGNPRYEQYF.

This clone was found a few times. This sequence joins TRBV5-4 and TRBJ2-3; D remains ambiguous. Trimming left V 0 bases short and J 4 bases short, with 9 bases between. The CDR3 is made up of 14 amino acids. The germline V gene encodes CDR1 SGHNT and CDR2 YYREEE (reference sequence). In DNA, the CDR3 is TGTGCCAGCAGCTTGGAGCCCGCGGCAGATACGCAGTATTTT. It is translated as CASSLEPAADTQYF.

The rearrangement joins TRBV7-9 to TRBJ2-3; tentatively, D is TRBD1 (7 bases). Per the germline V gene, CDR1 is SEHNR and CDR2 is FQNEAQ (reference sequence). This CDR3 is 16 amino acids long. The V and J ends lost 1 base and 3 bases respectively, with 14 bases between them. The CDR3 nucleotides are TGTGCCAGCAGCTTAGTGATGTCAGGGGGGACAGATACGCAGTATTTT. This encodes CASSLVMSGGTDTQYF.

The rearrangement joins TRBV18 to TRBJ2-3; 11 positions agree with TRBD2. V lost 3 bases to trimming and J lost 4 bases; unmatched junction nucleotides: 6. Germline lookup yields CDR1 KGHSH and CDR2 LQKENI. The CDR3 runs 16 residues. In DNA, the CDR3 is TGTGCCAGCTCACCGAGGGCTAGCGGGAGGTCAGATACGCAGTATTTT. This encodes CASSPRASGRSDTQYF.

The chain is built from TRBV9 and TRBJ2-3; D gene ambiguous. The CDR3 has 13 amino acids. V was trimmed by 0 bases and J by 5 bases, leaving 7 bases between them. Germline-derived CDR1 and CDR2 are SGDLS and YYNGEE. CDR3 loop: CASSVDFRDTQYF. In nucleotides, the CDR3 is TGTGCCAGCAGCGTAGATTTTCGAGATACGCAGTATTTT.

A few counts support this clone. The gene calls are TRBV19 and TRBJ1-3; D remains ambiguous. The germline V gene encodes CDR1 LNHDA and CDR2 SQIVND (reference sequence). The CDR3 covers 13 residues. Trimming pared 6 bases from V and 8 bases from J, leaving 14 bases between. Here the CDR3 reads CASRVRPGDTIYF. The DNA of the CDR3 is TGTGCCAGTAGGGTCAGACCCGGAGACACCATATATTTT.

This rearrangement joins TRBV6-6 to TRBJ2-7; 11 bases are a match to TRBD2. CDR3 length: 16 amino acids. Germline V gene sequence: CDR1 MNHNY, CDR2 SVGAGI (reference sequence). V trimming: 4 bases; J trimming: 2 bases; junction bases outside the gene matches: 7. The CDR3 region has the DNA TGTGCCAGCAGTTCATCTCAGACTAGCGGGGCCTACGAGCAGTACTTC. Protein: CASSSSQTSGAYEQYF.

This clone was seen a few times. The J gene is TRBJ1-1, the V gene TRBV27; D is uncertain. The germline V gene has CDR1 MNHEY and CDR2 SMNVEV (reference sequence). Trimming pared 6 bases from V and 3 bases from J, leaving 11 bases between. The CDR3 is 13 amino acids. This chain's CDR3 is CASSATPYTEAFF. The CDR3 nucleotides read TGTGCCAGCAGCGCTACTCCCTACACTGAAGCTTTCTTT.

A single count supports this clone. The chain combines TRBV18 with TRBJ1-5; the D gene is possibly TRBD1 (6 bases). The germline gives CDR1 KGHSH, CDR2 LQKENI. Trimming left V 3 bases short and J 4 bases short, with 13 bases between. CDR3 length: 15 residues. The CDR3 loop reads CASSPFGQGNQPQHF. As DNA, the CDR3 is TGTGCCAGCTCACCCTTTGGGCAGGGGAATCAGCCCCAGCATTTT.

This clone appeared a few times. The chain uses TRBV13 and TRBJ1-6; tentatively, D is TRBD1 (6 bases). The CDR3 is made up of 15 amino acids. V shed 6 bases and J shed 4 bases, with 13 bases lying between them. Germline lookup yields CDR1 PRHDT and CDR2 FYEKMQ (reference sequence). This CDR3 reads CASRFTGSYNSPLHF. The CDR3, as DNA: TGTGCCAGCAGATTTACAGGGAGTTATAATTCACCCCTCCACTTT.

The chain combines TRBV5-1 with TRBJ1-1; no reliable D call. The V gene's germline CDR1 is SGHRS and CDR2 YFSETQ. Trimming took 0 bases from V and 4 from J, leaving 16 bases between them. The CDR3 has 16 residues. CDR3 protein: CASSLGSRGTGTEAFF. As DNA, the CDR3 is TGCGCCAGCAGCTTGGGGTCGCGGGGAACCGGCACTGAAGCTTTCTTT. The whole variable domain, filled in from reference TRBV5-1 and TRBJ1-1, reads KAGVTQTPRYLIKTRGQQVTLSCSPISGHRSVSWYQQTPGQGLQFLFEYFSETQRNKGNFPGRFSGRQFSNSRSEMNVSTLELGDSALYLCASSLGSRGTGTEAFFGQGTRLTVV.

V gene TRBV28 combines with J gene TRBJ1-1, with a possible D match to TRBD1 (6 bases). Germline V gives CDR1 MDHEN, CDR2 SYDVKM. V dropped 6 bases and J dropped 1 base, with 24 bases sitting between them. The CDR3 is 18 amino acids. In DNA form, the CDR3 reads TGTGCCAGCAGCTTGGGGGACGGAGCAGGGGTAGGGAACACTGAAGCTTTCTTT. It yields the protein CASSLGDGAGVGNTEAFF.

This clone was found a few times. The V gene is TRBV21-1, the J gene TRBJ2-2; the table's D call TRBD1 went unverified against the DNA. TRBV21-1 is reported as a pseudogene. The CDR3 runs 11 residues. The CDR3 region is CASSTPGLLFF. In nucleotides, the CDR3 is TGTGCCAGCAGCACCCCAGGGCTGCTGTTTTTT.

J is TRBJ2-7 and V is TRBV19; TRBD1 matches at 10 bases. The CDR3 is 15 residues long. The germline V gene encodes CDR1 LNHDA and CDR2 SQIVND (reference sequence). The V gene end was trimmed by 5 bases and the J gene end by 3 bases; junction bases not matched to a gene: 7. The CDR3: CASSSQTGGFYEQYF. CDR3 coding DNA: TGTGCCAGTAGTTCACAGACAGGGGGCTTCTACGAGCAGTACTTC. Combining the CDR3 with reference TRBV19 and TRBJ2-7 gives the whole variable domain DGGITQSPKYLFRKEGQNVTLSCEQNLNHDAMYWYRQDPGQGLRLIYYSQIVNDFQKGDIAEGYSVSREKKESFPLTVTSAQKNPTAFYLCASSSQTGGFYEQYFGPGTRLTVT.

The chain combines TRBV10-3 with TRBJ1-2; D gene uncertain. The CDR3 sequence is 14 residues long. Germline V lookup: CDR1 ENHRY, CDR2 SYGVKD. V was shortened by 6 bases and J by 4 bases, with 15 bases between the two germline ends. This CDR3 reads CAIREGSWAYGYTF. The DNA for the CDR3 is TGTGCCATCAGGGAGGGCTCATGGGCCTATGGCTACACCTTC.

V usage is TRBV6-6 and J usage is TRBJ1-1; a weak D match, TRBD1 (6 bases). Germline CDR1 reads MNHNY; CDR2 reads SVGAGI (reference sequence). The CDR3 is made up of 14 amino acids. V lost 8 bases, J lost 3 bases, and 16 bases lay in between. The CDR3 sequence is CASWDTISDTEAFF. The CDR3 DNA sequence: TGTGCCAGCTGGGACACCATATCGGACACTGAAGCTTTCTTT.

This rearrangement joins TRBV28 to TRBJ2-5; D not resolved. The DNA matches TRBJ2-7 better at its end, which makes the J call doubtful. CDR1 is MDHEN, CDR2 SYDVKM, per germline. This CDR3 spans 14 amino acids. Written as DNA, the CDR3 is TGTGCCAGCAGCTCCCCTATTGTACCCTACGAGCAGTACTTC. This encodes CASSSPIVPYEQYF.

This clone turned up a few times. The CDR3 DNA reads TGTGCCAGCAGCCAGACAGGGGGCACCGGGGAGCTGTTTTTT. Its protein is CASSQTGGTGELFF. This chain links TRBV4-2 with TRBJ2-2; TRBD1 agrees at 9 bases. CDR1 and CDR2 (germline): LGHNA, YNFKEQ. This CDR3 comprises 14 residues. Trimming cost V 3 bases and J 4 bases; bases outside gene matches: 0.

This clone was detected many times. The chain is built from TRBV9 and TRBJ2-1; TRBD2 matches at 11 bases. The trim removed 3 bases at V and 7 bases at J, leaving 9 bases unmatched. The CDR3 extends over 16 amino acids. Germline lookup yields CDR1 SGDLS and CDR2 YYNGEE. The CDR3 is CASSAVPTSGGNEQFF. The CDR3 DNA follows: TGTGCCAGCAGCGCGGTCCCAACTAGCGGGGGTAATGAGCAGTTCTTC.

The V and J genes are TRBV9 and TRBJ1-1; 8 nucleotides line up with TRBD1. This CDR3 region has 15 residues. Germline V CDR1 and CDR2: SGDLS, YYNGEE. After removal of 3 bases from V and 1 base from J, the junction contained 5 bases not matched to a gene. This chain's CDR3 is CASSARTGTNTEAFF. CDR3 nucleotide sequence: TGTGCCAGCAGCGCAAGGACAGGGACGAACACTGAAGCTTTCTTT.

J is TRBJ1-5 and V is TRBV15; TRBD1 matches 7 bases. J was trimmed by 1 base and V by 5 bases; bases with no gene match: 14. Per germline, CDR1 LNHNV and CDR2 YYDKDF (reference sequence). The CDR3 contains 18 residues. DNA of the CDR3: TGTGCCACCAGCGCGTCGGGCCCAAGACAGGGAAGCAATCAGCCCCAGCATTTT. Protein product: CATSASGPRQGSNQPQHF.

The chain combines TRBV11-3 with TRBJ2-3; maybe TRBD1 (6 bases). V was clipped by 5 bases and J by 6 bases, with 9 bases between them. The germline V gene encodes CDR1 SGHNT and CDR2 YENEEA. The CDR3 extends over 12 amino acids. CDR3 loop: CASSPTGDTQYF. As DNA, the CDR3 is TGTGCCAGCAGCCCCACAGGGGATACGCAGTATTTT.

This clone was counted between two and nine times. The chain uses TRBV29-1 and TRBJ1-3; 9 bases match TRBD1. The CDR3 runs to 14 residues. In germline, CDR1 is SQVTM, CDR2 ANQGSEA. Losses at the gene ends were 1 base for V and 10 bases for J; bases not matched to a gene: 8. CDR3 DNA sequence: TGCAGCGTTGAAGGGGACAGGGAAATAAATACCATATATTTT. It yields the protein CSVEGDREINTIYF.

In DNA, the CDR3 is TGTGCCAGCAGCTTAACGCCGGGACAGATAGTCTCCTACGAGCAGTACTTC. Its translation: CASSLTPGQIVSYEQYF. The chain employs TRBV7-2 and TRBJ2-7, with 7 bases that match TRBD1. There are 17 residues in the CDR3. From germline, CDR1 is SGHTA and CDR2 FQGNSA. V was clipped by 2 bases and J by 0 bases; unmatched bases: 10.

The gene calls are TRBV6-1 and TRBJ2-5; D may be TRBD2 (6 bases). Germline values: CDR1 MNHNS, CDR2 SASEGT. V was cut by 1 base and J by 9 bases, with 15 bases left in between. CDR3 length: 14 amino acids. The CDR3 spells CASSEGRLGLSQYF. CDR3 DNA: TGTGCCAGCAGTGAAGGGAGACTAGGGCTCTCCCAGTACTTC.

For this clone: Other DNA variants within this sample encode the same CDR3. The chain carries TRBV18 and TRBJ1-5; the D is unclear. Germline CDR1 KGHSH, CDR2 LQKENI. Trimming pared 3 bases from V and 0 bases from J, leaving 9 bases between. There are 15 residues in the CDR3. The chain's CDR3 is CASSPTRNSNQPQHF. The CDR3 bases are TGTGCCAGCTCACCGACAAGGAATAGCAATCAGCCCCAGCATTTT.

Many counts were recorded for this clone. This chain joins TRBV29-1 and TRBJ2-1; 7 bases are shared with TRBD1. V was clipped by 8 bases and J by 9 bases; unmatched bases: 19. The length of the CDR3 is 15 residues. Germline loops: CDR1 SQVTM, CDR2 ANQGSEA. CDR3 sequence: CSTLQQGWGRSEQFF. The CDR3, as DNA: TGCAGCACCCTCCAACAGGGGTGGGGGAGAAGTGAGCAGTTCTTC.